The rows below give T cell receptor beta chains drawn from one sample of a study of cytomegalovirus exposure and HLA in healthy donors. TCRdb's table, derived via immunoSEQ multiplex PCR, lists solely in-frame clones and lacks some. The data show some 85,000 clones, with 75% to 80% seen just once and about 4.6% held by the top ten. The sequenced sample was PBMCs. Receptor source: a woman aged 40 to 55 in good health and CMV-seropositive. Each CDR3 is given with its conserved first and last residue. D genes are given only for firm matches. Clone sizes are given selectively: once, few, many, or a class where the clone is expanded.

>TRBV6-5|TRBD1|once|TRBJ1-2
CASSPDRAYGYTF
TGTGCCAGCAGTCCGGACAGGGCGTATGGCTACACCTTC
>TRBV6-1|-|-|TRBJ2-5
CASSFSVGETQYF
TGTGCCAGCAGTTTCAGCGTTGGGGAGACCCAGTACTTC
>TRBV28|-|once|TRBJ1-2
CASSRAYRDGYTF
TGTGCCAGCAGCCGCGCGTACAGGGATGGCTACACCTTC
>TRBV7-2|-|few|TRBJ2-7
CASSSLRTMGFTRRYEQYF
TGTGCCAGCAGCTCGCTTCGGACGATGGGGTTCACTAGACGTTACGAGCAGTACTTC
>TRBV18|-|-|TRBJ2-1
CASSPLAGRTYNEQFF
TGTGCCAGCTCACCACTGGCGGGACGAACCTACAATGAGCAGTTCTTC
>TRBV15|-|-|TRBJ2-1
CATSSELGSYNEQFF
TGTGCCACCAGCAGCGAGCTCGGGTCCTACAATGAGCAGTTCTTC
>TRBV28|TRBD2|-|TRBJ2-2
CASTPRGEANTGELFF
TGTGCCAGCACCCCCCGGGGGGAAGCGAACACCGGGGAGCTGTTTTTT
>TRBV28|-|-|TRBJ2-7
CASIKDEVLGEQYF
TGTGCCAGCATCAAAGACGAGGTTCTGGGCGAGCAGTACTTC
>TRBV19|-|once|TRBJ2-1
CASSFTSGVEMFF
TGTGCCAGTAGTTTCACTAGTGGGGTCGAAATGTTCTTC
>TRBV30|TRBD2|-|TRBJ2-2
CAWSVTSGGVAGELFF
TGTGCCTGGAGTGTAACTAGCGGTGGGGTAGCCGGGGAGCTGTTTTTT
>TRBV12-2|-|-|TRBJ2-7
CASRLTSGYYEQYF
TGTGCAAGTCGCTTGACTAGCGGATACTACGAGCAGTACTTC
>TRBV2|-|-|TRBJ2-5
CASNPGGFIGQETQYF
TGTGCCAGCAACCCCGGGGGATTTATTGGGCAAGAGACCCAGTACTTC
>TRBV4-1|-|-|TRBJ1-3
CASSQESVAGNTIYF
TGCGCCAGCAGCCAAGAATCGGTGGCTGGAAACACCATATATTTT
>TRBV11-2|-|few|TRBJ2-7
CASSLGVRTPREQYF
TGTGCCAGCAGCTTAGGGGTCCGGACACCTCGCGAGCAGTACTTC
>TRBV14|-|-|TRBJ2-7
CASSPGSGRWVPPTREQYF
TGTGCCAGCAGTCCGGGGTCGGGCAGGTGGGTTCCCCCAACTCGAGAGCAGTACTTC
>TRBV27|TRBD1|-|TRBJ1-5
CASSLYNTGGSNQPQHF
TGTGCCAGCAGTTTATACAATACAGGGGGCAGCAATCAGCCCCAGCATTTT
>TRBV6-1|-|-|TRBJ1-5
CASSVAARQPQHF
TGTGCCAGCAGTGTGGCGGCCCGTCAGCCCCAGCATTTT
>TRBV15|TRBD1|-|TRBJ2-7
CATSSGGTAYEQYF
TGTGCCACCAGCAGTGGTGGGACAGCCTACGAGCAGTACTTC